These 3 T cell receptor beta chains were all obtained from the same sample, sequenced in a study of OX40 agonist ivuxolimab in advanced cancers. Sequencing was performed with immunoSEQ multiplex PCR; in TCRdb, only in-frame clones are kept and a portion is missing. The top ten hold approximately 3.8% of the sample, which has 50,000 to 65,000 clones, about 90% seen once. Source: CD4+ or CD8+ T cells sorted from blood, taken in a trial of the OX40 agonist ivuxolimab. The receptors shown here come from an adult with an advanced solid tumor such as melanoma, head and neck, liver or kidney cancer.

The sample holds one count of this clone. The chain links TRBV7-2 to TRBJ2-5; D is unclear. Germline CDR1 is SGHTA and CDR2 is FQGNSA. V dropped 3 bases and J dropped 2 bases, with 10 bases sitting between them. The CDR3 sequence is 14 residues long. CDR3 sequence reads: CASSLAHPQETQYF. Written as DNA, the CDR3 is TGTGCCAGCAGCTTGGCCCACCCGCAAGAGACCCAGTACTTC.

This rearrangement joins TRBV30 to TRBJ1-6; D may be TRBD1 (5 bases). V was shortened by 2 bases and J by 6 bases, with 8 bases between the two germline ends. The germline V gene encodes CDR1 GTSNPN and CDR2 SVGIG (reference sequence). The CDR3 runs to 13 residues. The CDR3 sequence is CAWSRDRNSPLHF. CDR3 in DNA: TGTGCCTGGAGTAGGGACCGTAATTCACCCCTCCACTTT.

The rearrangement uses TRBV12-2 and TRBJ2-1; TRBD1 reflects the table's D call only, with no check against the DNA. TRBV12-2 is a known pseudogene. The CDR3 contains 17 residues. The CDR3 region has the DNA TGTGCAAGTCGCTTAATATCGGACAGGGGGATAAACAATGAGCAGTTCTTC. Protein: CASRLISDRGINNEQFF.